The 2 T cell receptor beta chains below all came from one sample that was sequenced in a study of CD8+ T cells in alopecia areata (dated by TCRdb to 2017 to 2018). Library preparation was by the immunoSEQ multiplex PCR assay. RNA was extracted from all samples and reverse transcribed into cDNA as template for TCR sequencing. In TCRdb, the immuneACCESS table is reduced to in-frame sequences with V and J assigned. These tables do not hold every clone; where another copy was compared, an unresolved V gene accounts for under half, and the others remain unexplained. This sample lists roughly 250,000 clones; 67% were detected once. 0.95% to 1.5% of the sample is taken by the ten largest. The label giving this sample's time point can be read as: baseline before oral tofacitinib. The source material was CD4+ T cells sorted from blood, sampled at week 0. The receptors originated from a human donor with alopecia areata.

The J gene is TRBJ1-1, the V gene TRBV5-1; TRBD1 matches 9 bases. Germline V lookup: CDR1 SGHRS, CDR2 YFSETQ. J lost 7 bases, V lost 3 bases, and 4 bases had no gene match. The CDR3 loop spans 13 amino acids. CDR3 in amino acids: CASSYQDRGEAFF. The CDR3 DNA follows: TGCGCCAGCAGCTATCAGGACAGGGGTGAAGCTTTCTTT.

Turning to this clone: One end of the junction varies from germline; a read error may be responsible. The chain is built from TRBV5-4 and TRBJ2-6; tentative D call: TRBD2 (6 bases). The CDR3 consists of 15 residues. Germline V gene lookup returns CDR1 SGHNT and CDR2 YYREEE (reference sequence). The DNA of the CDR3 is TGTGCCAGCAGCCCCCCGGGAGCTGGGACCAACGTCCTGACTTTC. Translating gives CASSPPGAGTNVLTF.